A single sample is the source of the 8 T cell receptor beta chains below, sequenced in a study of T cell responses to AZD1222 COVID-19 vaccine. Sequenced by immunoSEQ multiplex PCR; TCRdb stores in-frame clones only, minus some. The data show 60,000 to 65,000 clones, about 70% seen once. The sample was peripheral blood, taken on day 0 of AZD1222 vaccination. All receptors derive from an adult in good health.

J is TRBJ1-5 and V is TRBV28, with no clear D. In germline, CDR1 is MDHEN, CDR2 SYDVKM. The CDR3 length is 14 residues. Deletions cut 3 bases from V and 4 bases from J, with 10 bases between. CDR3 DNA sequence: TGTGCCAGCAGTTTGTTACAGATAAATCAGCCCCAGCATTTT. This encodes CASSLLQINQPQHF.

V is TRBV11-2 and J is TRBJ2-6, with D possibly TRBD2 on 5 matching bases. CDR1 is SGHAT, CDR2 FQNNGV, per germline. Trimming left V 5 bases short and J 2 bases short, with 13 bases between. The CDR3 has 16 residues. CDR3 in DNA: TGTGCCAGCAGCACCTTCGCGGAGGCTGGGGCCAACGTCCTGACTTTC. Protein sequence: CASSTFAEAGANVLTF.

This clone is medium-sized. J is TRBJ1-2 and V is TRBV19; 8 bases align to TRBD1. The CDR3 spans 14 residues. Germline trimming cut 5 bases from V and 1 base from J; bases unmatched to any gene: 3. The germline gives CDR1 LNHDA, CDR2 SQIVND (reference sequence). CDR3 coding DNA: TGTGCCAGTAGTCGGACAGGGAATAACTATGGCTACACCTTC. Residues: CASSRTGNNYGYTF.

CDR3 DNA: TGTGCCAGCGGAGGGGGGGCTTACTATGGCTACACCTTC. It specifies CASGGGAYYGYTF. The chain couples TRBV27 to TRBJ1-2; TRBD1 is a possible D gene (6 bases). CDR3 length: 13 residues. Trimming cost V 8 bases and J 3 bases, with 13 bases left between them. The germline V gene encodes CDR1 MNHEY and CDR2 SMNVEV (reference sequence).

This clone has a handful of counts. V usage is TRBV15 and J usage is TRBJ1-1, with 10 bases that match TRBD1. The germline CDR1 and CDR2 sequences are LNHNV and YYDKDF (reference sequence). The CDR3 consists of 16 residues. J was trimmed by 6 bases and V by 1 base; bases with no gene match: 8. CDR3 bases: TGTGCCACCAGCAGAGGGACCGGGACAGGGGAACCTGAAGCTTTCTTT. This translates into CATSRGTGTGEPEAFF.

The rearrangement links TRBV12-3 or TRBV12-4 to TRBJ1-1; no definite D call. The CDR3 extends over 13 amino acids. Trimming removed 6 bases at V and 0 bases at J, with 8 bases between. CDR3 amino acids: CASSSGLNTEAFF. The DNA for the CDR3 is TGTGCCAGCAGCTCAGGATTGAACACTGAAGCTTTCTTT.

This clone was detected once. The chain employs TRBV11-2 and TRBJ1-6; D not resolved. Per the germline V gene, CDR1 is SGHAT and CDR2 is FQNNGV. CDR3 size: 16 residues. The V and J ends lost 5 bases and 7 bases respectively, with 18 bases between them. CDR3 region: CASSLRRRDENSPLHF. Written as DNA, the CDR3 is TGTGCCAGCAGCCTTAGGAGGAGGGATGAGAATTCACCCCTCCACTTT.

The chain carries TRBV6-2 or TRBV6-3 and TRBJ2-1; TRBD2 matches 9 bases. The V gene's germline CDR1 is MNHEY and CDR2 SVGEGT. The trim removed 2 bases at V and 7 bases at J, leaving 6 bases unmatched. CDR3 length: 15 amino acids. The CDR3 region is CASSYRGSGGNEQFF. CDR3 sequence (DNA): TGTGCCAGCAGTTACCGAGGTAGCGGGGGAAATGAGCAGTTCTTC.